This entry lists 5 T cell receptor beta chains sequenced from one sample in a study of shared clonotypes between healthy human individuals. Some clones are missing from TCRdb's copy, which holds only in-frame ones; the method was immunoSEQ multiplex PCR. Of under 2,500,000 clones detected, around 95% appear once; the ten largest clones hold approximately 0.13%. Sequencing input: naive CD4+ T cells sorted from blood. Stated subset: CD45RA+ positively selected. Every receptor here comes from a man aged 18 to 30 in good health.

The chain couples TRBV28 to TRBJ1-1; 9 bases line up with TRBD1. Losses at the gene ends were 5 bases for V and 4 bases for J; bases not matched to a gene: 8. Per germline, CDR1 MDHEN and CDR2 SYDVKM. The CDR3 runs to 15 residues. DNA for the CDR3: TGTGCCAGCAGTACACCCGGGACAGGGTTCACTGAAGCTTTCTTT. Translation: CASSTPGTGFTEAFF. Supplemented by reference TRBV28 and TRBJ1-1, the full variable domain reads DVKVTQSSRYLVKRTGEKVFLECVQDMDHENMFWYRQDPGLGLRLIYFSYDVKMKEKGDIPEGYSVSREKKERFSLILESASTNQTSMYLCASSTPGTGFTEAFFGQGTRLTVV.

This clone came up once. The chain couples TRBV27 to TRBJ2-1; 7 positions agree with TRBD2. This CDR3 has 14 amino acids. With V trimmed by 7 bases and J by 4 bases, 7 bases remained unmatched. CDR1 and CDR2 (germline): MNHEY, SMNVEV (reference sequence). CDR3 in DNA: TGTGCCAGCACCCTGGGGCGGGGGTACAATGAGCAGTTCTTC. Translation gives CASTLGRGYNEQFF.

The chain couples TRBV5-4 to TRBJ2-3; 14 positions agree with TRBD2. Germline CDR1 SGHNT, CDR2 YYREEE (reference sequence). The CDR3 covers 18 residues. V dropped 6 bases and J dropped 3; count of bases not matched to a gene: 12. The CDR3 is CASNKPGLAGVGTDTQYF. The CDR3 nucleotides are TGTGCCAGCAACAAGCCGGGACTAGCGGGAGTGGGGACAGATACGCAGTATTTT.

V and J are TRBV6-5 and TRBJ1-2; D remains ambiguous. V was cut by 0 bases and J by 8 bases, with 16 bases left in between. The CDR3 has 15 residues. Germline V gene sequence: CDR1 MNHEY, CDR2 SVGAGI. This CDR3 reads CASSYSPLTARGYTF. DNA for the CDR3: TGTGCCAGCAGTTACTCCCCCCTGACGGCGCGGGGCTACACCTTC.

CDR3 nucleotides: TGTGCCAGCAGCCCCCGAAAGAGCACTGAAGCTTTCTTT. It codes for CASSPRKSTEAFF. The chain carries TRBV7-2 and TRBJ1-1; no reliable D call. In germline, CDR1 is SGHTA, CDR2 FQGNSA. The CDR3 is 13 residues long. V was clipped by 5 bases and J by 4 bases, with 11 bases between them.